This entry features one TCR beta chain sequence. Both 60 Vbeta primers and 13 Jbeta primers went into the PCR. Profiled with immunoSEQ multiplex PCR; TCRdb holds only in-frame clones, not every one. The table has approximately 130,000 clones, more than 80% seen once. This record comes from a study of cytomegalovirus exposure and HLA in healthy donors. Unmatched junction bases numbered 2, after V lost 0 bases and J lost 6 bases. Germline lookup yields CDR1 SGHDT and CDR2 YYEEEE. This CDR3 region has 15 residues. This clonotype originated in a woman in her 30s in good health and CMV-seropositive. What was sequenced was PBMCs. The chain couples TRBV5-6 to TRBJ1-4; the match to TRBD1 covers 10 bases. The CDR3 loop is CASSLGQGAYEKLFF. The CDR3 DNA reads TGTGCCAGCAGCTTGGGACAGGGGGCTTATGAAAAACTGTTTTTT. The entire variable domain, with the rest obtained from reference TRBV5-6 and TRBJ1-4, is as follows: DAGVTQSPTHLIKTRGQQVTLRCSPKSGHDTVSWYQQALGQGPQFIFQYYEEEERQRGNFPDRFSGHQFPNYSSELNVNALLLGDSALYLCASSLGQGAYEKLFFGSGTQLSVL.